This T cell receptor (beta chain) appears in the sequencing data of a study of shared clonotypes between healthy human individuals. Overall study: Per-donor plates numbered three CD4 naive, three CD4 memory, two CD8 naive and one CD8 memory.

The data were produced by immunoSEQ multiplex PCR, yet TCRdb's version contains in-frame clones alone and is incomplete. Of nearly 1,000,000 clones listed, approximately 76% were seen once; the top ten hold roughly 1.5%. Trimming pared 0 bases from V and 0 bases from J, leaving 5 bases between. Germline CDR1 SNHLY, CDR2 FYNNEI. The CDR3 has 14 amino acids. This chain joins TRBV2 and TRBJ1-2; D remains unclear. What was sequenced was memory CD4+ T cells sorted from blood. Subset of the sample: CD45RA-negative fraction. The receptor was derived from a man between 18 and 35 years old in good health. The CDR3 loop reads CASSEALTNYGYTF. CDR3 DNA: TGTGCCAGCAGTGAAGCGCTCACTAACTATGGCTACACCTTC.